The clone carrying this T cell receptor beta chain showed up just once. Its antigen is unknown. These data belong to a study of cytotoxic CD8 clonotypes in ibrutinib-treated CLL. Whole-study findings and limits: Public clonotypes proved infrequent, and on treatment they shrank or remained steady. Clonality at baseline surpassed age-matched healthy donors and tracked circulating CD8+ T-cell counts.

Investigators sourced 1.5 to 2.5 micrograms of genomic DNA from cryopreserved PBMCs for TCR beta libraries. The assay was immunoSEQ multiplex PCR, and TCRdb's table has in-frame clones only and misses some. The sample holds 20,000 to 30,000 clones; roughly 74% are singletons and the top ten take more than 40%. Sequenced here: PBMCs, sampled after 12 months of ibrutinib treatment. The TCR originated in a human donor with chronic lymphocytic leukemia.

CDR3 protein: CSVDLSGLREQYF. The CDR3 coding sequence is TGCAGCGTTGACTTGTCAGGGTTGCGCGAGCAGTACTTC. The V gene is TRBV29-1, the J gene TRBJ2-7; perhaps TRBD1 as D (5 bases). Germline V CDR1 and CDR2: SQVTM, ANQGSEA. CDR3 length equals 13 residues. V shed 3 bases and J shed 6 bases, with 15 bases lying between them.